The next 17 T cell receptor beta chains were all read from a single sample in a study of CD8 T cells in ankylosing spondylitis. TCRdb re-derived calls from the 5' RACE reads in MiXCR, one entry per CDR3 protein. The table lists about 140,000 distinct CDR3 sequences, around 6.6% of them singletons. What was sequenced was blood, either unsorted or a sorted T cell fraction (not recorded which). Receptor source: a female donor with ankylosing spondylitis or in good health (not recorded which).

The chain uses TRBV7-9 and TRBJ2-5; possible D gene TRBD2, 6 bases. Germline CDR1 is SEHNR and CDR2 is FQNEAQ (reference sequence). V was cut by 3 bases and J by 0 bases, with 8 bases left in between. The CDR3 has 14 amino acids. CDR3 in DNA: TGTGCCAGCAGCTTGGGACTGCACCAAGAGACCCAGTACTTC. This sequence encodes CASSLGLHQETQYF.

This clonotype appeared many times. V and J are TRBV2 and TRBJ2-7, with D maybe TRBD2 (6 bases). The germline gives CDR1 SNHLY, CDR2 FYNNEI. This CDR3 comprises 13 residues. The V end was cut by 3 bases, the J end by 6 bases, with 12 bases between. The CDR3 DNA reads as TGTGCCAGCAGTGACCCCGGAGGGGTCGAGCAGTACTTC. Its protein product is CASSDPGGVEQYF.

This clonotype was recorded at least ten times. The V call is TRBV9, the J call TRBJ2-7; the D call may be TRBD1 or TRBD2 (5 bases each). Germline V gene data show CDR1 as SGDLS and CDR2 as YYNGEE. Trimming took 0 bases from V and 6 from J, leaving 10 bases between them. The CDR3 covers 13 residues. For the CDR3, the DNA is TGTGCCAGCAGCGTAGTTCTCGGGACCGAGCAGTACTTC. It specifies CASSVVLGTEQYF.

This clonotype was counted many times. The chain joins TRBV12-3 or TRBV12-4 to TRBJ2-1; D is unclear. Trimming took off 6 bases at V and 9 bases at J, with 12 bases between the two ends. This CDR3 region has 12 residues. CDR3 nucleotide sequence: TGTGCCAGCAGCCTACGTCGTTTTGAGCAGTTCTTC. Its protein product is CASSLRRFEQFF.

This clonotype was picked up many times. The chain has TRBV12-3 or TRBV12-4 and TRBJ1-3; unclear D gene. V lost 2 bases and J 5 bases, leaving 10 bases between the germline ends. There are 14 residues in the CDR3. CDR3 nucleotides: TGTGCCAGCAGTTTATGGAGCACTAGAAACACCATATATTTT. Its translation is CASSLWSTRNTIYF.

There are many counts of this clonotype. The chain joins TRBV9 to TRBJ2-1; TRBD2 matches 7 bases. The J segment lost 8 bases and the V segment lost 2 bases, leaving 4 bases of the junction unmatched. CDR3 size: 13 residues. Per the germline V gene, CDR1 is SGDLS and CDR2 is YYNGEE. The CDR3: CASSVSGGYEQFF. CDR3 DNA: TGTGCCAGCAGCGTCTCCGGGGGGTATGAGCAGTTCTTC. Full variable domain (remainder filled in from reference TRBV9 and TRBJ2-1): DSGVTQTPKHLITATGQRVTLRCSPRSGDLSVYWYQQSLDQGLQFLIQYYNGEERAKGNILERFSAQQFPDLHSELNLSSLELGDSALYFCASSVSGGYEQFFGPGTRLTVL.

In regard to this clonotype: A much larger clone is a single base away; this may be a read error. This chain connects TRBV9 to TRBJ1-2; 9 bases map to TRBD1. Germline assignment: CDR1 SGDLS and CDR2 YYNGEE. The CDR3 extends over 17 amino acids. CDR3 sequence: CASSGGPLQGANCGYTF. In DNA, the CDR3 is TGTGCCAGCAGCGGAGGCCCCCTACAGGGGGCAAACTGTGGCTACACCTTC. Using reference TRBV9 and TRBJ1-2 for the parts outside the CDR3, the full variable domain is DSGVTQTPKHLITATGQRVTLRCSPRSGDLSVYWYQQSLDQGLQFLIQYYNGEERAKGNILERFSAQQFPDLHSELNLSSLELGDSALYFCASSGGPLQGANCGYTFGSGTRLTVV.

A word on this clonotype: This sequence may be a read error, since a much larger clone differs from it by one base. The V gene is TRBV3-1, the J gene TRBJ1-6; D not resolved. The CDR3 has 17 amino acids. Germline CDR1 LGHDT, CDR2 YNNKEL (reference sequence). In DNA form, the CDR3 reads TGTGCCACCAGCCAAGATCGGAGGAAAGGGCTCCGTTCACCCCTCCACTTT. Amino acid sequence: CATSQDRRKGLRSPLHF.

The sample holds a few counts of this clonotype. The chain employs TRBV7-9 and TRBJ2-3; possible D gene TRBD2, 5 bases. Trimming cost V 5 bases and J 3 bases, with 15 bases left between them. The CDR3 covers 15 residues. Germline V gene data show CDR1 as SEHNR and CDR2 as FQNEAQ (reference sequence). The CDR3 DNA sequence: TGTGCCAGCAGCGAGCGTACGCCGGGGACAGATACGCAGTATTTT. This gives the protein CASSERTPGTDTQYF. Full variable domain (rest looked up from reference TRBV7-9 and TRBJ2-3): DTGVSQNPRHKITKRGQNVTFRCDPISEHNRLYWYRQTLGQGPEFLTYFQNEAQLEKSRLLSDRFSAERPKGSFSTLEIQRTEQGDSAMYLCASSERTPGTDTQYFGPGTRLTVL.

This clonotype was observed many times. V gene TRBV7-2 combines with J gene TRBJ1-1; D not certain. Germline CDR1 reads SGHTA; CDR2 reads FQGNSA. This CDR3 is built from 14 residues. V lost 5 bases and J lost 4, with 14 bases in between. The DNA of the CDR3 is TGTGCCAGCAGCCTACTGGGCGGAGGCACTGAAGCTTTCTTT. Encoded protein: CASSLLGGGTEAFF.

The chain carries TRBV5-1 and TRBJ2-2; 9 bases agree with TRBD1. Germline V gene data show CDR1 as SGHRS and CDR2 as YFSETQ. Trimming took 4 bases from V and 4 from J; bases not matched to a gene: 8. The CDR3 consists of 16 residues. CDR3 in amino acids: CASSPLLTGGTGELFF. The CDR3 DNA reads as TGCGCCAGCAGCCCCCTACTGACAGGGGGCACCGGGGAGCTGTTTTTT. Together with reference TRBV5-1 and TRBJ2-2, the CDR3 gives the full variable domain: KAGVTQTPRYLIKTRGQQVTLSCSPISGHRSVSWYQQTPGQGLQFLFEYFSETQRNKGNFPGRFSGRQFSNSRSEMNVSTLELGDSALYLCASSPLLTGGTGELFFGEGSRLTVL.

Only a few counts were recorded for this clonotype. The CDR3 coding sequence is TGTGCCAGCAGTTACTCGATCTGGGCCGCAGATACGCAGTATTTT. This codes for CASSYSIWAADTQYF. The chain joins TRBV6-5 to TRBJ2-3; D unclear. With 0 bases removed from V and 4 bases from J, the gap between germline ends came to 11 bases. The CDR3 contains 15 residues. The germline V gene encodes CDR1 MNHEY and CDR2 SVGAGI.

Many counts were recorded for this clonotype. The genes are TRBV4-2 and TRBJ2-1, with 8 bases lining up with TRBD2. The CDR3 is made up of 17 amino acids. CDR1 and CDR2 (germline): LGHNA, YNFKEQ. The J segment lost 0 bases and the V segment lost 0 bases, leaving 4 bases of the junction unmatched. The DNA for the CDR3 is TGTGCCAGCAGCCAAGATCATAGCGGGGACTCCTACAATGAGCAGTTCTTC. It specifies CASSQDHSGDSYNEQFF.

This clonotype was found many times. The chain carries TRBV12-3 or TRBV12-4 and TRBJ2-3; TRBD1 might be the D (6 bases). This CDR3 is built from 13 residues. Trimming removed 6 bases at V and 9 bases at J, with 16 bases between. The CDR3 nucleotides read TGTGCCAGCAGCCACCTACAGGGCGAAACGCAGTATTTT. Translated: CASSHLQGETQYF.

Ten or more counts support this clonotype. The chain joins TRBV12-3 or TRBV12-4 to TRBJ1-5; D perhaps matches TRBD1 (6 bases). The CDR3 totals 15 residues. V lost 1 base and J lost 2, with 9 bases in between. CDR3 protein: CASSLVGAGNQPQHF. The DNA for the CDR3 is TGTGCCAGCAGTTTAGTGGGGGCTGGCAATCAGCCCCAGCATTTT.

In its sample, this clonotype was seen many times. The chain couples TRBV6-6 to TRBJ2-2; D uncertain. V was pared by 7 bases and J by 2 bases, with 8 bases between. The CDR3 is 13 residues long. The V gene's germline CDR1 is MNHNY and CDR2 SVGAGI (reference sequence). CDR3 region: CASTNVNTGELFF. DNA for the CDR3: TGTGCCAGCACCAACGTCAACACCGGGGAGCTGTTTTTT.

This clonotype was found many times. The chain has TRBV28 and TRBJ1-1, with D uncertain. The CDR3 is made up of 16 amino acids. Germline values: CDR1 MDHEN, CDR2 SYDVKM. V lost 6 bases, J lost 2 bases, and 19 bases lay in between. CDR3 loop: CASRSFFPGINTEAFF. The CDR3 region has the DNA TGTGCCAGCAGGTCGTTCTTCCCAGGCATTAACACTGAAGCTTTCTTT. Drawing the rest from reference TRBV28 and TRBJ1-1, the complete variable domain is DVKVTQSSRYLVKRTGEKVFLECVQDMDHENMFWYRQDPGLGLRLIYFSYDVKMKEKGDIPEGYSVSREKKERFSLILESASTNQTSMYLCASRSFFPGINTEAFFGQGTRLTVV.